This TCR beta chain was sequenced during a study of blood T cell repertoires in COVID-19. As processed by the authors: Estimates of nucleated cell counts were drawn from the amplification of reference gene primers. Assay: immunoSEQ multiplex PCR; the TCRdb copy retains only in-frame clones and omits some. D and trimming come from the DNA, and the V and J calls and clone size come from that table. Among some 200,000 clones listed, 65% to 90% were seen once. Germline V gives CDR1 SGHRS, CDR2 YFSETQ. V lost 3 bases and J lost 10; bases outside the gene matches: 14. The CDR3 sequence is 17 residues long. The study recruited people aged about 18 to 89 years across under 25 US areas. Recovered status applied to Cohort 3 donors who had two consecutive negative PCRs. It also applied to those with clearance or with symptom resolution.

The source material was PBMCs or T cells enriched from blood (not recorded which). The rearrangement joins TRBV5-1 to TRBJ1-6; TRBD1 matches at 9 bases. This sequence originates from a man aged 40-49 years who had recovered from COVID-19. The CDR3: CASSWGDTGGLGSPLHF. The CDR3 DNA sequence: TGCGCCAGCAGCTGGGGCGATACAGGGGGCTTAGGGTCACCCCTCCACTTT.